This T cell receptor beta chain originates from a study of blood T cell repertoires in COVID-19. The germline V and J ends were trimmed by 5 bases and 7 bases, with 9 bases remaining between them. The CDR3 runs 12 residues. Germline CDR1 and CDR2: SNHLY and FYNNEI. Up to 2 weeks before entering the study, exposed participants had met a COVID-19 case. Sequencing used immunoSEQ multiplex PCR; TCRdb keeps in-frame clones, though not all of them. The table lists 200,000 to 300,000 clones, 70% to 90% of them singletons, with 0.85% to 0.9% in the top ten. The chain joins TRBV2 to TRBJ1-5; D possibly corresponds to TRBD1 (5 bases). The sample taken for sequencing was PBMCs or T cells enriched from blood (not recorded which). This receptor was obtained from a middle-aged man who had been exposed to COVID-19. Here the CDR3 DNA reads TGTGCCAGCAGTCCGTCAGGGCAGCCCCAGCATTTT. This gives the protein CASSPSGQPQHF.